In this sample, the clone carrying this T cell receptor (beta chain) turned up a few times. Its antigen is not identified. The CDR3 totals 14 residues. Germline CDR1 SQVTM, CDR2 ANQGSEA. V lost 3 bases, J lost 0 bases, and 4 bases stayed unmatched. Both peripheral blood and punch biopsies of lesional scalp skin were obtained from patients who had alopecia areata. As the sequencing template, cDNA was produced by extracting RNA and reverse transcribing it. Libraries were prepared by immunoSEQ multiplex PCR; TCRdb keeps only in-frame clonotypes and omits some of them. The data contain around 34,000 clones, roughly 53% of them seen just once; the ten biggest clones take up under 40%. The data were taken from a study of CD8+ T cells in alopecia areata. Study-level results: Alopecia totalis/universalis scalp especially showed more expanded CD8+ clones than normal scalp. Against the mouse data, patients shared TCRs less clearly, possibly for HLA reasons.

Sample: NKG2D-high CD8+ T cells sorted from blood. This rearrangement joins TRBV29-1 to TRBJ2-7; 8 nucleotides agree with TRBD2. The sequence was obtained from a human donor with alopecia areata. The CDR3: CSVESGSRSYEQYF. The CDR3 DNA is TGCAGCGTTGAGAGCGGGAGCCGCTCCTACGAGCAGTACTTC.